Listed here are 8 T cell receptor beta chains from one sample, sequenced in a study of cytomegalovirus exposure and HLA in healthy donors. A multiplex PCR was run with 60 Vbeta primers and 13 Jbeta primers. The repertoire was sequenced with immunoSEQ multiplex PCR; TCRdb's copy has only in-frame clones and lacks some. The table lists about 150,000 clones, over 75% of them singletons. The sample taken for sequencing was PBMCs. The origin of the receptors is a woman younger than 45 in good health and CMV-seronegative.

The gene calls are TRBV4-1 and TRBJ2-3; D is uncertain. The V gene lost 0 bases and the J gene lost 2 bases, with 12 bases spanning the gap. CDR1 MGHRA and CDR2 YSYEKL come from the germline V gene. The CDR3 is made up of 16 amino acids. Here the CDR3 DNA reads TGCGCCAGCAGCCAAGATACCGCCAGAATCACAGATACGCAGTATTTT. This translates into CASSQDTARITDTQYF.

CDR3 bases: TGCGCCAGCAGCCAGAATCCGGGGACTAATGAAAAACTGTTTTTT. It codes for CASSQNPGTNEKLFF. The chain recombines TRBV4-1 with TRBJ1-4; no definite D call. Per the germline V gene, CDR1 is MGHRA and CDR2 is YSYEKL. Trimming took off 3 bases at V and 2 bases at J, with 10 bases between the two ends. The CDR3 sequence is 15 residues long.

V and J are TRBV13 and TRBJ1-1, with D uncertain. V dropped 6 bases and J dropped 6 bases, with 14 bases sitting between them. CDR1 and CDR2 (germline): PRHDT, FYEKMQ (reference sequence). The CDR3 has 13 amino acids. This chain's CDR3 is CASRLGEGAEAFF. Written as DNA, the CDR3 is TGTGCCAGCAGACTCGGGGAGGGCGCTGAAGCTTTCTTT.

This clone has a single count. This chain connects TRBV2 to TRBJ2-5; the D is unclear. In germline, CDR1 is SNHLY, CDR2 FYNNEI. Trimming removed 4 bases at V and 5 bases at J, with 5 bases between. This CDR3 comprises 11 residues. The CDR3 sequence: CASSVMETQYF. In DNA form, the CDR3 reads TGTGCCAGCAGTGTAATGGAGACCCAGTACTTC.

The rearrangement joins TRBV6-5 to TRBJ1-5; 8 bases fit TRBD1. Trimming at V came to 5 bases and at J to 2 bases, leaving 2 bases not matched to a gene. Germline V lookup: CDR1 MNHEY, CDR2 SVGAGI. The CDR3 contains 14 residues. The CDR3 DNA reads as TGTGCCAGCAGTGAACAGGGGGGCAATCAGCCCCAGCATTTT. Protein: CASSEQGGNQPQHF.

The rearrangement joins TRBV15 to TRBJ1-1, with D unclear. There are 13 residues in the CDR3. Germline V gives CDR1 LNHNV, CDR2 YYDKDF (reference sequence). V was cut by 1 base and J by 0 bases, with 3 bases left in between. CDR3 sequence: CATSRVMNTEAFF. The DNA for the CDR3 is TGTGCCACCAGCAGAGTCATGAACACTGAAGCTTTCTTT.

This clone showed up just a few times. The CDR3 reads CASSPSEQETQYF. The DNA for the CDR3 is TGTGCCAGCAGCCCCTCAGAACAAGAGACCCAGTACTTC. The rearrangement links TRBV11-3 to TRBJ2-5; D remains unclear. The germline V and J ends were trimmed by 5 bases and 2 bases, with 9 bases remaining between them. The germline V gene encodes CDR1 SGHNT and CDR2 YENEEA. The CDR3 loop spans 13 amino acids.

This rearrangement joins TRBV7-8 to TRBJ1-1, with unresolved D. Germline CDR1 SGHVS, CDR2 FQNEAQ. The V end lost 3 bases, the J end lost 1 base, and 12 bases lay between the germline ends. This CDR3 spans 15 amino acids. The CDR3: CASSFSGMANTEAFF. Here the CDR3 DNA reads TGTGCCAGCAGCTTTTCTGGCATGGCGAACACTGAAGCTTTCTTT.